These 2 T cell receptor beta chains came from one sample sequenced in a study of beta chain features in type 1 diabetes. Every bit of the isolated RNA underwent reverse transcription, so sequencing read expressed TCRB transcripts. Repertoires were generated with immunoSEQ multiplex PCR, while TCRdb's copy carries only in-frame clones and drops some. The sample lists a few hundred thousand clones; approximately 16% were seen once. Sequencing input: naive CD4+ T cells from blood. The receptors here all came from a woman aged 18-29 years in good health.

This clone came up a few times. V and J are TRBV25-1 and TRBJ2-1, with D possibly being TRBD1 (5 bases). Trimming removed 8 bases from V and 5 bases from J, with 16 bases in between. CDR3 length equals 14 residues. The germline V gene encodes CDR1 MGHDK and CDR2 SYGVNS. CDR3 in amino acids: CASSSSQVNNEQFF. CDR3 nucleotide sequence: TGTGCCAGCTCATCCTCACAGGTGAACAATGAGCAGTTCTTC.

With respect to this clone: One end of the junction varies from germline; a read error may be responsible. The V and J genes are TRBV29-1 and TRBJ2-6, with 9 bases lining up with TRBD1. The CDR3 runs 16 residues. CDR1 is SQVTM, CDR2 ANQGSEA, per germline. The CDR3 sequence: CSVKDRGSGGANVLTF. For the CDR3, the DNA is TGCAGCGTTAAAGACAGGGGGTCGGGTGGGGCCAACGTCCTGACTTTC. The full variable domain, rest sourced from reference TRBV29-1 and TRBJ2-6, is SAVISQKPSRDICQRGTSLTIQCQVDSQVTMMFWYRQQPGQSLTLIATANQGSEATYESGFVIDKFPISRPNLTFSTLTVSNMSPEDSSIYLCSVKDRGSGGANVLTFGAGSRLTVL.